In its sample, the clone carrying this T cell receptor beta chain was seen many times. The data belong to a study of regulatory T cells in long-lasting Graves disease. Germline V gene sequence: CDR1 SGHVS, CDR2 FNYEAQ. V lost 4 bases and J lost 0; bases outside the gene matches: 3. The CDR3 is made up of 15 amino acids. Time point here: newly diagnosed GD, antithyroid drugs for less than 3 months. Extracted RNA from PBMCs served as the source of the TCR library. TCR beta libraries were built with iRepertoire HTBI primers and Arm-PCR of CDR3 regions. Original data processing: The samples included approximately 62 TRBV and approximately 15 TRBJ segments. From the multiplex PCR reads, TCRdb called clonotypes with MiXCR, one entry per CDR3 protein. TCRdb's processing, not the authors', yielded these V and J calls. The data contain 250,000 to 400,000 distinct CDR3 sequences, 18% of them singletons.

The source material was peripheral blood mononuclear cells (PBMCs), sampled at new diagnosis, from a patient treated with antithyroid drugs. This chain joins TRBV7-6 and TRBJ2-7, with 10 bases that match TRBD1. This TCR was recovered from a female donor with Graves disease. CDR3 sequence reads: CASSSWTGGSYEQYF. Here the CDR3 DNA reads TGTGCCAGCAGCTCGTGGACAGGGGGCTCCTACGAGCAGTACTTC. Combining the CDR3 with reference TRBV7-6 and TRBJ2-7 gives the whole variable domain GAGVSQSPRYKVTKRGQDVALRCDPISGHVSLYWYRQALGQGPEFLTYFNYEAQQDKSGLPNDRFSAERPEGSISTLTIQRTEQRDSAMYRCASSSWTGGSYEQYFGPGTRLTVT.